This T cell receptor beta chain was obtained from a study of control samples from healthy donors and cancer patients. Generated by immunoSEQ multiplex PCR, the TCRdb table keeps only in-frame clones and is missing some. The data contain fewer than 25,000 clones, 65% to 90% of them singletons. The germline CDR1 and CDR2 sequences are MGHDK and SYGVNS. V was trimmed by 1 base and J by 5 bases, leaving 5 bases between them. The CDR3 loop spans 12 amino acids. This receptor was obtained from a man aged 60-69 years with head and neck cancer. Input material: PBMCs. The chain has TRBV25-1 and TRBJ1-2; no clear D. In DNA, the CDR3 is TGTGCCAGCAGTGAATCGATTTATGGCTACACCTTC. This translates into CASSESIYGYTF.